This T cell receptor beta chain is drawn from a study of blood T cell repertoires in COVID-19. Study at large: Nucleic acid was either cDNA or gDNA, and it came from T cells, B-cell-depleted T cells, or PBMCs.

Data came from immunoSEQ multiplex PCR; TCRdb stores just in-frame clones and leaves some out. The sample yields around 290,000 clones, about 89% seen once. The V gene lost 0 bases and the J gene lost 2 bases, with 9 bases spanning the gap. The CDR3 spans 14 residues. Germline V gene lookup returns CDR1 SGHNT and CDR2 YYREEE (reference sequence). Participants were aged 18 to 89 years from about 25 US areas. Grouping used clinical history reported by participants in a survey and questionnaire. The specimen was PBMCs or T cells enriched from blood (not recorded which). The rearrangement uses TRBV5-4 and TRBJ2-7; no reliable D call. The receptor was isolated from a woman in her thirties or forties who had recovered from COVID-19. The CDR3 spells CASSLDQAAYEQYF. The CDR3 DNA follows: TGTGCCAGCAGCTTGGATCAGGCAGCCTACGAGCAGTACTTC.